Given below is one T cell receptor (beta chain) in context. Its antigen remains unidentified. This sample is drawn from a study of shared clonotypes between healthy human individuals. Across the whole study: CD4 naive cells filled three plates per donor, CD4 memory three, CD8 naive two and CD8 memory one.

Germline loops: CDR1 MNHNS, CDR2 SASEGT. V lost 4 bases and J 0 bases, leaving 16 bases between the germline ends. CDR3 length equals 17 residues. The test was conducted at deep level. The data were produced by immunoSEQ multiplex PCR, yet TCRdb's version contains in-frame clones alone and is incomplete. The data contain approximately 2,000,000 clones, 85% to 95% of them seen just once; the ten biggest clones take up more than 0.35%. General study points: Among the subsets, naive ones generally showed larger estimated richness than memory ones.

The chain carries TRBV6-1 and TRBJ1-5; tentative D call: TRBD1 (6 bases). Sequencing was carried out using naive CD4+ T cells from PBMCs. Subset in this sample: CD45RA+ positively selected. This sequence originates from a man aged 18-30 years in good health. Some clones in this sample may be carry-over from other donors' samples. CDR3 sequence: CASSGRGTSDSNQPQHF. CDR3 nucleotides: TGTGCCAGCAGTGGGCGGGGGACATCCGATAGCAATCAGCCCCAGCATTTT.